These 9 T cell receptor beta chains were sequenced from one sample in a study of graft-versus-host responses after intestinal transplantation. Clones were read by immunoSEQ multiplex PCR, and TCRdb kept only the in-frame ones, dropping some. The sample lists 95,000 to 110,000 clones, 90% to 95% seen once, with 1% to 1.5% in the top ten. These receptors' antigens are unknown. Source: unstimulated CD8+ T cells sorted from spleen or lymph node cells, taken before intestinal transplant. Receptors originate from a human donor who received an intestinal transplant.

The V and J genes are TRBV9 and TRBJ1-2; D might be TRBD1 (6 bases). Trimming took 0 bases from V and 5 from J, leaving 14 bases between them. CDR1 is SGDLS and CDR2 is YYNGEE in the germline V gene. The CDR3 length is 15 residues. CDR3 coding DNA: TGTGCCAGCAGCGTAGCAGGGGCCGCGAGGTATGGCTACACCTTC. Its protein product is CASSVAGAARYGYTF.

CDR3 region: CASLSELDEAFF. CDR3 in DNA: TGTGCCAGCCTATCAGAACTAGATGAAGCTTTCTTT. The V call is TRBV7-9, the J call TRBJ1-1, with unresolved D. The CDR3 totals 12 residues. Germline CDR1 and CDR2: SEHNR and FQNEAQ (reference sequence). Trimming removed 8 bases at V and 7 bases at J, with 14 bases between.

This clone was observed once. V is TRBV6-1 and J is TRBJ1-6; 8 bases are a match to TRBD1. The germline CDR1 and CDR2 sequences are MNHNS and SASEGT. J gave up 9 bases and V 0 bases, and 10 bases lay outside the gene matches. The CDR3 has 17 residues. CDR3 sequence reads: CASSEARGTGMSSPLHF. In DNA form, the CDR3 reads TGTGCCAGCAGTGAAGCGCGGGGGACAGGAATGAGTTCACCCCTCCACTTT.

The rearrangement links TRBV9 to TRBJ2-2; 7 bases fit TRBD1. Germline V lookup: CDR1 SGDLS, CDR2 YYNGEE. Unmatched junction bases numbered 4, after V lost 4 bases and J lost 7 bases. This CDR3 has 13 residues. The CDR3 reads CASSLTGSGELFF. The CDR3 nucleotides are TGTGCCAGCAGCCTGACAGGGAGCGGGGAGCTGTTTTTT.

The chain combines TRBV12-2 with TRBJ2-5; the tabulated D call, TRBD2, remains unverified against the DNA. TRBV12-2 is deemed a pseudogene. There are 16 residues in the CDR3. The CDR3 protein is CASRPEDPAGCETQYF. In nucleotides, the CDR3 is TGTGCAAGTCGCCCAGAGGACCCGGCGGGTTGCGAGACCCAGTACTTC.

V and J are TRBV25-1 and TRBJ2-1; 8 positions agree with TRBD1. The CDR3 is 13 amino acids. V gave up 6 bases and J gave up 4 bases; unmatched junction bases: 2. The germline V gene has CDR1 MGHDK and CDR2 SYGVNS. The CDR3 DNA is TGTGCCAGCAGGGACAGGGAATACAATGAGCAGTTCTTC. Encoded protein: CASRDREYNEQFF. The full variable domain, in which reference TRBV25-1 and TRBJ2-1 provide the parts outside the CDR3, is EADIYQTPRYLVIGTGKKITLECSQTMGHDKMYWYQQDPGMELHLIHYSYGVNSTEKGDLSSESTVSRIRTEHFPLTLESARPSHTSQYLCASRDREYNEQFFGPGTRLTVL.

The genes are TRBV5-6 and TRBJ2-7, with 7 nucleotides matching TRBD2. V lost 0 bases and J lost 3; bases outside the gene matches: 6. This CDR3 is built from 15 residues. Germline-derived CDR1 and CDR2 are SGHDT and YYEEEE. The CDR3 sequence is CASSLAGGGSYEQYF. CDR3 nucleotides: TGTGCCAGCAGCTTGGCGGGGGGTGGGAGCTACGAGCAGTACTTC.

V gene TRBV6-6 combines with J gene TRBJ1-2; D not certain. Germline-derived CDR1 and CDR2 are MNHNY and SVGAGI (reference sequence). V was trimmed by 0 bases and J by 7 bases, leaving 15 bases between them. The CDR3 extends over 15 amino acids. The CDR3 DNA follows: TGTGCCAGCAGTTACTCGGCGTCGCGGTCCGGTGGCTACACCTTC. Residues: CASSYSASRSGGYTF.

The chain has TRBV5-1 and TRBJ2-7; tentatively, D is TRBD1 (6 bases). This CDR3 spans 13 amino acids. Trimming stripped 5 bases from V and 2 bases from J, with 11 bases between. CDR1 and CDR2 (germline): SGHRS, YFSETQ. The CDR3 here is CASRTGDTYEQYF. In DNA, the CDR3 is TGCGCCAGCAGGACAGGAGACACCTACGAGCAGTACTTC.